A single sample is the source of the 17 T cell receptor beta chains below, sequenced in a study of shared clonotypes between healthy human individuals. Some clones are missing from TCRdb's copy, which holds only in-frame ones; the method was immunoSEQ multiplex PCR. This table holds over a million clones, roughly 96% found once. The sample consisted of naive CD4+ T cells sorted from blood. Subset noted: CD45RA+ positively selected. These receptors were taken from a man aged 25 to 40 in good health.

As to this clone: Within the sample, other DNA sequences also encode this same CDR3. The gene calls are TRBV5-6 and TRBJ2-5; the D gene is possibly TRBD2 (6 bases). Germline V gene sequence: CDR1 SGHDT, CDR2 YYEEEE. The CDR3 has 13 amino acids. Trimming shortened V by 2 bases and J by 5 bases, and 10 bases separated the two germline ends. CDR3 in amino acids: CASSLTGAETQYF. The CDR3, as DNA: TGTGCCAGCAGCTTAACGGGAGCTGAGACCCAGTACTTC.

V is TRBV6-1 and J is TRBJ1-4; D possibly corresponds to TRBD1 (5 bases). CDR3 length: 14 residues. Germline-derived CDR1 and CDR2 are MNHNS and SASEGT. Trimming pared 8 bases from V and 6 bases from J, leaving 16 bases between. The DNA for the CDR3 is TGTGCCAGCGGAAGGGACGGACCCGATGAAAAACTGTTTTTT. As protein: CASGRDGPDEKLFF.

V is TRBV28 and J is TRBJ1-1; D perhaps matches TRBD1 (5 bases). This CDR3 spans 14 amino acids. Germline V lookup: CDR1 MDHEN, CDR2 SYDVKM. V was trimmed by 1 base and J by 0 bases, leaving 6 bases between them. This CDR3 reads CASSLSGLNTEAFF. The CDR3 DNA reads as TGTGCCAGCAGTTTATCAGGGTTGAACACTGAAGCTTTCTTT.

This chain connects TRBV9 to TRBJ2-3; D may be TRBD2 (7 bases). V was pared by 3 bases and J by 10 bases, with 24 bases between. Germline V gives CDR1 SGDLS, CDR2 YYNGEE. This CDR3 has 16 residues. This CDR3 is CASSAVGGASPGAQYF. CDR3 nucleotides: TGTGCCAGCAGCGCCGTGGGGGGGGCCTCCCCCGGTGCGCAGTATTTT.

The V call is TRBV5-5, the J call TRBJ2-3; D call uncertain. V lost 10 bases to trimming and J lost 4 bases, with 16 bases between them. This CDR3 has 13 residues. CDR1 and CDR2 from the germline V gene are SGHKS and YYEKEE (reference sequence). CDR3 in DNA: TGTGCCGGAAGGACCCTGCCGTCAGATACGCAGTATTTT. It is translated as CAGRTLPSDTQYF.

The chain has TRBV5-4 and TRBJ2-5; D is ambiguous. CDR1 and CDR2 from the germline V gene are SGHNT and YYREEE (reference sequence). The V and J ends lost 2 bases and 4 bases respectively, with 12 bases between them. The CDR3 loop spans 14 amino acids. The CDR3 here is CASSFLGLSETQYF. CDR3 bases: TGTGCCAGCAGCTTCCTGGGTTTATCAGAGACCCAGTACTTC.

The table lists this clone with a count of one. J is TRBJ2-3 and V is TRBV5-1, with D possibly matching TRBD2 (6 bases). Between the trimmed V and J ends, which lost 3 bases and 4 bases, there was a span of 18 bases. The germline V gene has CDR1 SGHRS and CDR2 YFSETQ. This CDR3 has 16 residues. CDR3 sequence (DNA): TGCGCCAGCAGCTACCTAGCGCGACGGGGATCAGATACGCAGTATTTT. Protein: CASSYLARRGSDTQYF.

The V gene is TRBV27, the J gene TRBJ2-1; TRBD2 agrees at 7 bases. V was clipped by 4 bases and J by 8 bases; unmatched bases: 11. CDR1 MNHEY and CDR2 SMNVEV come from the germline V gene (reference sequence). The CDR3 is 15 amino acids. CDR3 in amino acids: CASSSLAVKRYEQFF. CDR3 in DNA: TGTGCCAGCAGTTCTCTAGCGGTCAAGAGGTATGAGCAGTTCTTC.

Comment on this clone: At one boundary the junction diverges from the germline segment, which might be a read error. V gene TRBV2 combines with J gene TRBJ2-2; no firm D call. The CDR3 contains 13 residues. Germline V CDR1 and CDR2: SNHLY, FYNNEI. The CDR3 region has the DNA TGTGCCAGCAGGGAAGAAAGGACCGGGGAGCTGTTTTTT. Encoded protein: CASREERTGELFF.

V usage is TRBV9 and J usage is TRBJ2-3, with D maybe TRBD2 (6 bases). Trimming shortened V by 4 bases and J by 4 bases, and 13 bases separated the two germline ends. The CDR3 length is 14 residues. Germline loops: CDR1 SGDLS, CDR2 YYNGEE. CDR3 nucleotides: TGTGCCAGCAGCCCCGGAGGCGGGGCAGATACGCAGTATTTT. It specifies CASSPGGGADTQYF. Variable domain in full (rest from reference TRBV9 and TRBJ2-3): DSGVTQTPKHLITATGQRVTLRCSPRSGDLSVYWYQQSLDQGLQFLIQYYNGEERAKGNILERFSAQQFPDLHSELNLSSLELGDSALYFCASSPGGGADTQYFGPGTRLTVL.

This clone was counted once. The J gene is TRBJ2-3, the V gene TRBV18, with a possible D match to TRBD2 (5 bases). Trimming pared 5 bases from V and 2 bases from J, leaving 11 bases between. The CDR3 runs 14 residues. Germline CDR1 is KGHSH and CDR2 is LQKENI. In DNA form, the CDR3 reads TGTGCCAGCTCATTCGGACTCCCCACAGATACGCAGTATTTT. This codes for CASSFGLPTDTQYF.

In regard to this clone: The junction and the germline gene differ at one end; a read error may be behind it. This chain joins TRBV20-1 and TRBJ2-7; D is perhaps TRBD1 or TRBD2 (6 bases each). The length of the CDR3 is 11 residues. The V gene's germline CDR1 is DFQATT and CDR2 SNEGSKA (reference sequence). CDR3 nucleotide sequence: TGCAGTGCTGGGGGCGGGACCGGTTCGGTCTTC. This translates into CSAGGGTGSVF.

This chain uses TRBV5-1 with TRBJ2-2, with D maybe TRBD2 (5 bases). V lost 0 bases to trimming and J lost 9 bases, with 9 bases between them. Germline-derived CDR1 and CDR2 are SGHRS and YFSETQ. This CDR3 region has 13 residues. CDR3 nucleotide sequence: TGCGCCAGCAGCTTGGCCGGGGAACGGGAGCTGTTTTTT. Translated: CASSLAGERELFF.

The chain is built from TRBV18 and TRBJ1-5; a weak D match, TRBD1 (6 bases). CDR1 and CDR2 (germline): KGHSH, LQKENI. The CDR3 length is 16 residues. V gave up 1 base and J gave up 5 bases, with 15 bases separating them. CDR3 sequence reads: CASSPLAGGEYQPQHF. The CDR3 nucleotides are TGTGCCAGCTCACCACTTGCCGGGGGCGAATATCAGCCCCAGCATTTT. Full variable domain (outside the CDR3, taken from reference TRBV18 and TRBJ1-5): NAGVMQNPRHLVRRRGQEARLRCSPMKGHSHVYWYRQLPEEGLKFMVYLQKENIIDESGMPKERFSAEFPKEGPSILRIQQVVRGDSAAYFCASSPLAGGEYQPQHFGDGTRLSIL.

The chain recombines TRBV18 with TRBJ2-1; a possible D gene is TRBD2 (6 bases). Germline-derived CDR1 and CDR2 are KGHSH and LQKENI. The CDR3 is made up of 16 amino acids. Trimming shortened V by 1 base and J by 14 bases, and 24 bases separated the two germline ends. The CDR3 reads CASSPRSRGVGTEEFF. The CDR3 nucleotides are TGTGCCAGCTCACCACGCTCGCGGGGCGTAGGGACCGAGGAGTTCTTC. Drawing the rest from reference TRBV18 and TRBJ2-1, the complete variable domain is NAGVMQNPRHLVRRRGQEARLRCSPMKGHSHVYWYRQLPEEGLKFMVYLQKENIIDESGMPKERFSAEFPKEGPSILRIQQVVRGDSAAYFCASSPRSRGVGTEEFFGPGTRLTVL.

V gene TRBV5-4 combines with J gene TRBJ2-5, with 9 bases fitting TRBD2. The CDR3 loop spans 17 amino acids. Trimming removed 1 base from V and 4 bases from J; junction bases left unmatched: 11. The V gene's germline CDR1 is SGHNT and CDR2 YYREEE (reference sequence). CDR3 sequence: CASSLRPQAGGGETQYF. The CDR3 coding sequence is TGTGCCAGCAGCTTGAGGCCCCAAGCGGGAGGAGGAGAGACCCAGTACTTC.

J is TRBJ2-5 and V is TRBV7-6; 7 bases line up with TRBD2. This CDR3 region has 15 residues. V gave up 7 bases and J gave up 0 bases; unmatched junction bases: 8. Germline V lookup: CDR1 SGHVS, CDR2 FNYEAQ. CDR3 sequence: CASTPGLADQETQYF. The DNA of the CDR3 is TGTGCCAGCACCCCAGGGCTAGCGGACCAAGAGACCCAGTACTTC.